The 28 T cell receptor beta chains in this list originate from one sample, sequenced in a study of monozygotic twins with inflammatory bowel disease. TCRdb re-called the 5' RACE reads; one entry per CDR3 protein, DNA not given. This table holds a few hundred thousand distinct CDR3 sequences. Sequenced material: blood. These receptors came from a human donor with ulcerative colitis or Crohn's disease, or a healthy co-twin of an affected twin (not recorded which).

The V gene is TRBV6-1, the J gene TRBJ2-3; with no DNA, the TCRdb D assignment of TRBD2 cannot be verified. The CDR3 is made up of 16 amino acids. Germline V gene data show CDR1 as MNHNS and CDR2 as SASEGT. The CDR3 sequence is CASSLSGGESTDTQYF.

V usage is TRBV5-1 and J usage is TRBJ2-3; TCRdb indicates TRBD2, and absent DNA this call remains unverified. CDR1 is SGHRS, CDR2 YFSETQ, per germline. The CDR3 is 17 residues long. This chain's CDR3 is CASSRSGLAGAGDTQYF.

The V and J genes are TRBV5-1 and TRBJ1-4. Germline values: CDR1 SGHRS, CDR2 YFSETQ. This CDR3 region has 15 residues. CDR3 residues: CASSMGPQVSEKLFF.

The J gene is TRBJ2-7, the V gene TRBV14; TCRdb gives TRBD1 as the D gene, but with no DNA this cannot be confirmed. Germline values: CDR1 SGHDN, CDR2 FVKESK. This CDR3 contains 14 residues. This CDR3 reads CASSFRQGGYEQYF.

CDR3 sequence: CASSLGPRAYGYTF. The J gene is TRBJ1-2, the V gene TRBV7-9. In germline, CDR1 is SEHNR, CDR2 FQNEAQ (reference sequence). The CDR3 is made up of 14 amino acids.

The chain employs TRBV6-1 and TRBJ2-6. In germline, CDR1 is MNHNS, CDR2 SASEGT. This CDR3 region has 16 residues. CDR3 sequence reads: CASTTELDSGANVLTF.

The V gene is TRBV12-5, the J gene TRBJ1-2. In germline, CDR1 is LGHNT, CDR2 FRNRAP. The length of the CDR3 is 12 residues. CDR3 protein: CASGLVGYGYTF. Combining the CDR3 with reference TRBV12-5 and TRBJ1-2 gives the whole variable domain DARVTQTPRHKVTEMGQEVTMRCQPILGHNTVFWYRQTMMQGLELLAYFRNRAPLDDSGMPKDRFSAEMPDATLATLKIQPSEPRDSAVYFCASGLVGYGYTFGSGTRLTVV.

V is TRBV3-1 and J is TRBJ1-2. The CDR3 is 14 amino acids. In germline, CDR1 is LGHDT, CDR2 YNNKEL (reference sequence). CDR3 in amino acids: CASTPTQNNYGYTF.

The V and J genes are TRBV11-1 and TRBJ1-2; the D call of TRBD1 rests on TCRdb alone, since no DNA is present to check it. Germline CDR1 SGHAT, CDR2 FQDESV (reference sequence). This CDR3 comprises 18 residues. CDR3 protein: CASRRWDRPELANYGYTF.

V and J are TRBV9 and TRBJ2-5; TCRdb selects TRBD2, and the lack of DNA leaves this call unchecked. The CDR3 contains 16 residues. Germline assignment: CDR1 SGDLS and CDR2 YYNGEE. The CDR3 region is CASSVGLAGVAETQYF.

V and J are TRBV5-4 and TRBJ1-2; TCRdb's D call, TRBD1, is unchecked because there is no DNA. Germline V gene sequence: CDR1 SGHNT, CDR2 YYREEE (reference sequence). The CDR3 has 16 amino acids. The CDR3 loop reads CASSLSGPMVSYGYTF. Full variable domain (remainder filled in from reference TRBV5-4 and TRBJ1-2): ETGVTQSPTHLIKTRGQQVTLRCSSQSGHNTVSWYQQALGQGPQFIFQYYREEENGRGNFPPRFSGLQFPNYSSELNVNALELDDSALYLCASSLSGPMVSYGYTFGSGTRLTVV.

The CDR3 here is CASSPERMGGYTF. This chain connects TRBV18 to TRBJ1-2. CDR3 length equals 13 residues. Germline V gene data show CDR1 as KGHSH and CDR2 as LQKENI.

The rearrangement uses TRBV5-1 and TRBJ2-1; TCRdb gives TRBD1 as the D gene, but with no DNA this cannot be confirmed. The CDR3 runs 15 residues. Germline V CDR1 and CDR2: SGHRS, YFSETQ. CDR3 in amino acids: CASSIGTVGNNEQFF.

The chain combines TRBV6-1 with TRBJ2-3; TCRdb indicates TRBD2, and absent DNA this call remains unverified. This CDR3 has 14 residues. CDR1 is MNHNS, CDR2 SASEGT, per germline. CDR3 in amino acids: CASRRSSGTDTQYF.

The chain combines TRBV5-4 with TRBJ1-2; as DNA is missing, the TRBD1 call by TCRdb cannot be tested. The CDR3 consists of 14 residues. Germline V lookup: CDR1 SGHNT, CDR2 YYREEE (reference sequence). This CDR3 is CASSRRGGPNGYTF.

The chain carries TRBV5-1 and TRBJ2-1. The germline CDR1 and CDR2 sequences are SGHRS and YFSETQ. The CDR3 runs 17 residues. The CDR3 protein is CASSLAGWHGSYNEQFF.

The genes are TRBV3-1 and TRBJ2-7. The CDR3 is 13 residues long. CDR1 and CDR2 from the germline V gene are LGHDT and YNNKEL (reference sequence). This chain's CDR3 is CASSQVTAAEQYF.

The chain is built from TRBV2 and TRBJ2-3; TCRdb reports TRBD1, a call that lacks DNA to check it against. The CDR3 has 15 residues. The germline V gene encodes CDR1 SNHLY and CDR2 FYNNEI. Here the CDR3 reads CASSGWGGVTDTQYF.

The V call is TRBV5-1, the J call TRBJ1-2; TCRdb selects TRBD1, and the lack of DNA leaves this call unchecked. This CDR3 has 16 amino acids. The germline gives CDR1 SGHRS, CDR2 YFSETQ. CDR3: CASSLDGQGKNYGYTF. The complete variable domain, with remaining parts taken from reference TRBV5-1 and TRBJ1-2, reads KAGVTQTPRYLIKTRGQQVTLSCSPISGHRSVSWYQQTPGQGLQFLFEYFSETQRNKGNFPGRFSGRQFSNSRSEMNVSTLELGDSALYLCASSLDGQGKNYGYTFGSGTRLTVV.

The chain has TRBV5-1 and TRBJ2-2. Germline V lookup: CDR1 SGHRS, CDR2 YFSETQ. The CDR3 totals 15 residues. The CDR3 sequence: CASNELSIFAGELFF.

The chain joins TRBV11-3 to TRBJ2-1. Germline lookup yields CDR1 SGHNT and CDR2 YENEEA. The CDR3 runs to 13 residues. The CDR3 is CASSRGTFNEQFF.

This chain uses TRBV20-1 with TRBJ2-1; TCRdb reports TRBD1, a call that lacks DNA to check it against. In germline, CDR1 is DFQATT, CDR2 SNEGSKA (reference sequence). This CDR3 has 14 amino acids. The CDR3 spells CSASRGDRDNEQFF.

The chain links TRBV5-1 to TRBJ2-3; the TRBD2 assignment by TCRdb is unverifiable without DNA. Germline V gene lookup returns CDR1 SGHRS and CDR2 YFSETQ. CDR3 length: 20 residues. CDR3 region: CASSSDYPSSGGAGTDTQYF.

This chain links TRBV10-3 with TRBJ1-3. The germline V gene encodes CDR1 ENHRY and CDR2 SYGVKD. This CDR3 is built from 15 residues. This CDR3 is CAIGRGGNSGNTIYF.

Here the CDR3 reads CASSPGQTNEQFF. The chain has TRBV12-3 or TRBV12-4 and TRBJ2-1; without DNA, the TCRdb call of TRBD1 cannot be checked. This CDR3 comprises 13 residues.

V gene TRBV20-1 combines with J gene TRBJ1-1. The CDR3 runs 12 residues. Germline V gene data show CDR1 as DFQATT and CDR2 as SNEGSKA (reference sequence). This chain's CDR3 is CSARDYGAEAFF.

The gene calls are TRBV5-4 and TRBJ2-1; TCRdb gives TRBD1 as the D gene, but with no DNA this cannot be confirmed. Germline V CDR1 and CDR2: SGHNT, YYREEE (reference sequence). The CDR3 contains 15 residues. The CDR3 here is CASSFGTGGRGEQFF.

This rearrangement joins TRBV19 to TRBJ1-1; TCRdb outputs TRBD1, but without DNA this stays unchecked. There are 15 residues in the CDR3. Germline CDR1 and CDR2: LNHDA and SQIVND (reference sequence). This CDR3 is CASSMERGVGTEAFF.